Each of the 3 T cell receptor beta chains below was sequenced from the same sample in a study of blood T cell dynamics during melanoma immunotherapy. Profiling relied on immunoSEQ multiplex PCR, and the TCRdb table lists in-frame clones only, not all of them. The repertoire includes about 7,000 clones, about four fifths of them detected once, and approximately 16% sits in the top ten. The time point is: pre-treatment baseline. This specimen consisted of blood, obtained from a patient treated with checkpoint blockade. The receptors stem from a human donor with melanoma.

The CDR3 coding sequence is TGTGCCAGCAGCTTGGACAGGAACACTGAAGCTTTCTTT. Translated: CASSLDRNTEAFF. This sequence joins TRBV5-6 and TRBJ1-1; D uncertain. The CDR3 has 13 amino acids. Germline CDR1 reads SGHDT; CDR2 reads YYEEEE. V was shortened by 0 bases and J by 1 base, with 4 bases between the two germline ends.

The V gene is TRBV12-5, the J gene TRBJ2-2; D possibly corresponds to TRBD2 (5 bases). Trimming cost V 6 bases and J 12 bases, with 14 bases left between them. The germline gives CDR1 LGHNT, CDR2 FRNRAP. The CDR3 extends over 12 amino acids. The CDR3 nucleotides read TGTGCTAGTGGCTCGGACTTCTTGAAGCTGTTTTTT. This gives the protein CASGSDFLKLFF.

The rearrangement joins TRBV29-1 to TRBJ1-5, with D perhaps TRBD1 (5 bases). This CDR3 is 14 amino acids long. V lost 4 bases to trimming and J lost 0 bases, with 10 bases between them. Germline CDR1 SQVTM, CDR2 ANQGSEA. The CDR3 loop is CSVAGQSSNQPQHF. CDR3 DNA sequence: TGCAGCGTTGCAGGGCAGAGTAGCAATCAGCCCCAGCATTTT.